Described below is a single TCR beta chain sequence and its context. V lost 0 bases to trimming and J lost 7 bases, with 13 bases between them. This CDR3 is built from 14 residues. From germline, CDR1 is SGDLS and CDR2 YYNGEE. This sample stems from a study of T-cell reconstitution after alpha-beta-depleted transplantation in children. It was with unique molecular identifiers that the TCRbeta library was prepared. TCRdb passed the PCR reads through MiXCR, listing each CDR3 protein once. The sample yields roughly 220,000 distinct CDR3 sequences, about 11% seen once. This receptor was identified in a human donor who donated a stem cell graft to a child with acute lymphoblastic leukemia. The chain employs TRBV9 and TRBJ2-5, with no clear D. This sample comprised PBMCs from the stem cell graft donor, obtained from the stem cell graft. CDR3 loop: CASSVDGFEVTQYF. CDR3 bases: TGTGCCAGCAGCGTAGACGGGTTTGAGGTGACCCAGTACTTC.